The 12 T cell receptor beta chains reported below all come from one sample, sequenced in a study of shared T cell receptors in the human thymus. The table came from immunoSEQ multiplex PCR; TCRdb's copy has only in-frame clones and leaves some out. This table holds around 730,000 clones, approximately 83% found once. These same records also appear under a second study, on human thymus T cells.

Sequenced: thymocytes. The receptors were sampled from a girl under three years old with a congenital heart defect.

J is TRBJ2-2 and V is TRBV14, with D tentatively TRBD1 (5 bases). V lost 5 bases and J 4 bases, leaving 35 bases between the germline ends. Germline assignment: CDR1 SGHDN and CDR2 FVKESK. The CDR3 contains 22 residues. CDR3 in amino acids: CASSSLSSEQARLGLGTGELFF. The CDR3 DNA reads TGTGCCAGCAGCTCCCTTTCCTCGGAACAGGCGCGACTGGGATTGGGCACCGGGGAGCTGTTTTTT.

This chain links TRBV6-6 with TRBJ2-1, with a weak D call TRBD1 (6 bases). Germline V gene sequence: CDR1 MNHNY, CDR2 SVGAGI (reference sequence). This CDR3 contains 14 residues. Trimming pared 4 bases from V and 6 bases from J, leaving 13 bases between. The CDR3 loop reads CASSFGGAVNEQFF. Here the CDR3 DNA reads TGTGCCAGCAGTTTTGGGGGCGCGGTCAATGAGCAGTTCTTC.

This clone was picked up one time. The chain has TRBV5-6 and TRBJ1-6; D not certain. In germline, CDR1 is SGHDT, CDR2 YYEEEE. This CDR3 spans 13 amino acids. V lost 4 bases, J lost 8 bases, and 10 bases lay in between. The CDR3 sequence: CASSIDWYSPLHF. For the CDR3, the DNA is TGTGCCAGCAGCATCGACTGGTATTCACCCCTCCACTTT.

The V gene is TRBV19, the J gene TRBJ1-5; 7 positions match TRBD1. The CDR3 runs 18 residues. Germline values: CDR1 LNHDA, CDR2 SQIVND (reference sequence). V shed 5 bases and J 0 bases; nucleotides not matched to a gene: 13. DNA for the CDR3: TGTGCCAGTAGTGTTGCACCCGGGACAGACTATAGCAATCAGCCCCAGCATTTT. Protein sequence: CASSVAPGTDYSNQPQHF.

V usage is TRBV19 and J usage is TRBJ1-2; 12 bases line up with TRBD1. CDR3 length equals 18 residues. V lost 5 bases to trimming and J lost 6 bases; unmatched junction nucleotides: 16. Germline CDR1 and CDR2: LNHDA and SQIVND (reference sequence). CDR3 protein: CASSLTRDRGPEGDGYTF. In DNA, the CDR3 is TGTGCCAGTAGTCTCACCCGGGACAGGGGGCCTGAGGGGGATGGCTACACCTTC.

J is TRBJ1-2 and V is TRBV19; 9 nucleotides align to TRBD1. Trimming cost V 1 base and J 8 bases; bases outside gene matches: 14. Germline V gives CDR1 LNHDA, CDR2 SQIVND (reference sequence). The CDR3 is 17 residues long. In nucleotides, the CDR3 is TGTGCCAGTAGTATAGCACGGGACAGGGTCGTGGGTCGAGGCTACACCTTC. Translating it yields CASSIARDRVVGRGYTF.

The V call is TRBV18, the J call TRBJ1-2, with D tentatively TRBD1 (5 bases). Germline V lookup: CDR1 KGHSH, CDR2 LQKENI. The CDR3 is 15 residues long. Trimming pared 4 bases from V and 4 bases from J, leaving 16 bases between. The CDR3, as DNA: TGTGCCAGCTCACGGGAGGCAGGGACCCTCTATGGCTACACCTTC. It yields the protein CASSREAGTLYGYTF.

The gene calls are TRBV28 and TRBJ1-1; 8 nucleotides align to TRBD1. This CDR3 spans 13 amino acids. The germline CDR1 and CDR2 sequences are MDHEN and SYDVKM. V lost 6 bases and J lost 12; bases outside the gene matches: 12. As DNA, the CDR3 is TGTGCCAGCAGCTCTGGGCAGGGGGCAAATACTTTCTTT. Translation: CASSSGQGANTFF.

The chain is built from TRBV7-2 and TRBJ2-1, with 13 bases identical to TRBD2. Trimming took 5 bases from V and 15 from J; bases not matched to a gene: 16. Germline V gene lookup returns CDR1 SGHTA and CDR2 FQGNSA. The CDR3 length is 16 residues. CDR3 amino acids: CASSPGQLAGGLSRFF. As DNA, the CDR3 is TGTGCCAGCAGCCCGGGGCAACTAGCGGGGGGGCTTTCGCGGTTCTTC.

This clone showed up just once. The rearrangement joins TRBV15 to TRBJ1-6; D is possibly TRBD1 (6 bases). The V and J ends lost 1 base and 12 bases respectively, with 28 bases between them. The CDR3 runs to 19 residues. CDR1 is LNHNV and CDR2 is YYDKDF in the germline V gene (reference sequence). The chain's CDR3 is CATSRARFHAGGAWEPLHF. The CDR3 DNA reads as TGTGCCACCAGCAGAGCTCGTTTTCATGCGGGGGGGGCGTGGGAACCCCTCCACTTT.

This sequence joins TRBV7-2 and TRBJ2-5; TRBD2 agrees at 8 bases. Per germline, CDR1 SGHTA and CDR2 FQGNSA. After removal of 5 bases from V and 5 bases from J, the junction contained 10 bases not matched to a gene. The CDR3 spans 15 residues. CDR3 sequence (DNA): TGTGCCAGCAGCGGGTCCGGGGGGGCGCGGGAGACCCAGTACTTC. This gives the protein CASSGSGGARETQYF. Based on the CDR3 plus reference TRBV7-2 and TRBJ2-5, the full variable domain is GAGVSQSPSNKVTEKGKDVELRCDPISGHTALYWYRQSLGQGLEFLIYFQGNSAPDKSGLPSDRFSAERTGGSVSTLTIQRTQQEDSAVYLCASSGSGGARETQYFGPGTRLLVL.

V and J are TRBV27 and TRBJ2-3; 10 bases fit TRBD1. The CDR3 runs to 20 residues. CDR1 MNHEY and CDR2 SMNVEV come from the germline V gene (reference sequence). V lost 5 bases to trimming and J lost 0 bases; unmatched junction nucleotides: 17. CDR3 sequence reads: CASSPPSGDRGPSSTDTQYF. The CDR3 DNA reads as TGTGCCAGCAGTCCTCCGTCTGGGGACAGGGGACCTTCTAGCACAGATACGCAGTATTTT.